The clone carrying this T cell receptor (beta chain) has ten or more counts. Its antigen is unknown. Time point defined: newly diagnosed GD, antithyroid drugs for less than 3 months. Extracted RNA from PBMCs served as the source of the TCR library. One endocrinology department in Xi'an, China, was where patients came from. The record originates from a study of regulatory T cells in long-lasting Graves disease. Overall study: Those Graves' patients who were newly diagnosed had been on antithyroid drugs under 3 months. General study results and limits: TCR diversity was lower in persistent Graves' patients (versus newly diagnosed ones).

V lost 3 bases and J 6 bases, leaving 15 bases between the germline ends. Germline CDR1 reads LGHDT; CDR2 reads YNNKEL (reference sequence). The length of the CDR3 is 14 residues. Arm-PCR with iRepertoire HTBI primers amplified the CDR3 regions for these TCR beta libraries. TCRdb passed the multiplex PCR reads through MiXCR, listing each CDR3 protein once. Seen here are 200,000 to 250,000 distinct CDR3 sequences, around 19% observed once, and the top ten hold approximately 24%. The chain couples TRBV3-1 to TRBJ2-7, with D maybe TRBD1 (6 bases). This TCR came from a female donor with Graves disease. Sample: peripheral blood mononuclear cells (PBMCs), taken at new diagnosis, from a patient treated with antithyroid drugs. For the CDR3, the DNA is TGTGCCAGCAGCCAGTCGACAGGCCGGGGCGAGCAGTACTTC. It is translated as CASSQSTGRGEQYF.